This T cell receptor beta chain originates from a study of T cell repertoires in cytomegalovirus infection. Across the whole study: The public TCR beta signatures pointed to both CMV infection and matching HLA type.

Findings and caveats of the study: Carriers of CMV and the relevant HLA type were discriminated by public TCR beta frequency. Within the response measured ex vivo, HLA-C-restricted CMV-specific TCR beta clonotypes were dominant.

Regarding this clonotype: Its cognate antigen is unknown.

Each CDR3 protein is one row after TCRdb ran MiXCR on the reads. Found here are over 250,000 distinct CDR3 sequences, about a quarter of them singletons; the top ten hold 14%. Trimming left V 6 bases short and J 1 base short, with 12 bases between. CDR3 length: 14 amino acids. CDR1 is MDHEN and CDR2 is SYDVKM in the germline V gene. The chain is built from TRBV28 and TRBJ1-1; D unclear. The sample taken for sequencing was PBMCs. The sequence was obtained from a human donor in good health (CMV status not recorded). Some clones in this sample may be carry-over from other donors' samples. CDR3 region: CASRSTERNTEAFF. The CDR3 coding sequence is TGTGCCAGCAGGTCAACCGAACGGAACACTGAAGCTTTCTTT.